The clone carrying this T cell receptor beta chain was detected once. The data stem from a study of blood T cell repertoires in COVID-19. For the study at large: Both acute and convalescent COVID-19 samples were obtained from the United States, Italy and Spain. PBMCs, B-cell-depleted T cells, or T cells were the source of the cDNA or gDNA that made up the material.

CDR3 length equals 15 residues. Germline V gene sequence: CDR1 MNHEY, CDR2 SVGAGI. After removal of 7 bases from V and 7 bases from J, the junction contained 10 bases not matched to a gene. The authors' processing: Estimation of nucleated cell counts was performed using reference gene primer amplification. Here immunoSEQ multiplex PCR was the method, and the copy in TCRdb shows in-frame clones only, minus some. The V and J calls and clone size were taken over from that table, and D and trimming were inferred from the DNA. This sample has 300,000 or so clones, with 70% to 90% found just once. The TCR comes from a woman aged 35 to 49 with acute or convalescent COVID-19. The gene calls are TRBV6-5 and TRBJ1-6; 7 positions match TRBD1. Specimen: peripheral blood. CDR3 amino acids: CASKLPRGPNSPLHF. The CDR3 DNA reads TGTGCCAGCAAGCTCCCGAGGGGGCCGAATTCACCCCTCCACTTT.